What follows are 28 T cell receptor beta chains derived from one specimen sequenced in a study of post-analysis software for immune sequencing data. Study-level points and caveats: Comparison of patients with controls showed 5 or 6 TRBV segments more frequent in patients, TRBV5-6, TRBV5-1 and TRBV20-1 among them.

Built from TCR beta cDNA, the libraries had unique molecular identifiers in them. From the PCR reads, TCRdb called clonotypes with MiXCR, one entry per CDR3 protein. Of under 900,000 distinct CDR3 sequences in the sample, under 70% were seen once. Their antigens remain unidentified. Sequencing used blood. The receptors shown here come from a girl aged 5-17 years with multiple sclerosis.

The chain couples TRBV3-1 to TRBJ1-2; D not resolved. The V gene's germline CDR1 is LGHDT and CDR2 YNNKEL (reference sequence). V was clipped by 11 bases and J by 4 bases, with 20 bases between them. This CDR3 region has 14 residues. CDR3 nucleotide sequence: TGTGCCGCCGGGAGGGAGGACGGCTTCTATGGCTACACCTTC. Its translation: CAAGREDGFYGYTF.

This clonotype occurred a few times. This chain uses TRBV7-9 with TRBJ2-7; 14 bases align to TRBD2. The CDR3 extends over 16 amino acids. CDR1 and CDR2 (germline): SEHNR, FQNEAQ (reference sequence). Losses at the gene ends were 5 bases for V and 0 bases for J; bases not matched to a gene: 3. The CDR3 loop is CASSIGLAGGSYEQYF. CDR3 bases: TGTGCCAGCAGCATCGGACTAGCGGGAGGCTCCTACGAGCAGTACTTC.

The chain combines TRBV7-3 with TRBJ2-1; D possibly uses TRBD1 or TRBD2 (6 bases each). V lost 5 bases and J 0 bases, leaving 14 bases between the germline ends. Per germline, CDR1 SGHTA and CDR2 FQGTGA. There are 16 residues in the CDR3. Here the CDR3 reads CASSPTSGASYNEQFF. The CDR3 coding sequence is TGTGCCAGCAGCCCGACGTCGGGGGCCTCCTACAATGAGCAGTTCTTC.

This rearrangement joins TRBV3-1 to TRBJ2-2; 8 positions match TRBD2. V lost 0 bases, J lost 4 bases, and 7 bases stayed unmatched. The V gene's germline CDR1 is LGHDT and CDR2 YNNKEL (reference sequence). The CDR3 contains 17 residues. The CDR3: CASSQDRGLAGTGELFF. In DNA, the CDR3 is TGTGCCAGCAGCCAAGATAGAGGGCTAGCGGGCACCGGGGAGCTGTTTTTT.

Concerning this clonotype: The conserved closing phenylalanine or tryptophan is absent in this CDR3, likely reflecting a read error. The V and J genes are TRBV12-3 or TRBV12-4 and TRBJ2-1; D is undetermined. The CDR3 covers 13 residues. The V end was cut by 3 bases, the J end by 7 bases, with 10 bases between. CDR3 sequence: CASSFIGKNEQFL. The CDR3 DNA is TGTGCCAGCAGTTTTATAGGGAAAAATGAGCAGTTCTTA.

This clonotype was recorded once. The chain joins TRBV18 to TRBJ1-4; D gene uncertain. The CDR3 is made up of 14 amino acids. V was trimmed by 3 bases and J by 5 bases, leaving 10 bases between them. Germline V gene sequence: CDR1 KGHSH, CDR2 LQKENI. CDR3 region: CASSPFRLNEKLFF. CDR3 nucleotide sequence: TGTGCCAGCTCACCTTTCCGACTGAATGAAAAACTGTTTTTT.

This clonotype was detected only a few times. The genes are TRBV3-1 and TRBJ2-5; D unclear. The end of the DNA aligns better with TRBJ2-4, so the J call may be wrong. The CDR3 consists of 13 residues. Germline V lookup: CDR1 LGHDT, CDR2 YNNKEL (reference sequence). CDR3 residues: CASSQVPLHIQYF. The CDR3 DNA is TGTGCCAGCAGCCAAGTTCCCTTACACATTCAGTACTTC.

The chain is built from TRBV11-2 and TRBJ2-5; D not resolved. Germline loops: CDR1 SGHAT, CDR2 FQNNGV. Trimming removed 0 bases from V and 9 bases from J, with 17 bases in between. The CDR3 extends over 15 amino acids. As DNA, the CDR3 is TGTGCCAGCAGCTTAGATGGAGATCAGATTGGGGCCCAGTACTTC. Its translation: CASSLDGDQIGAQYF.

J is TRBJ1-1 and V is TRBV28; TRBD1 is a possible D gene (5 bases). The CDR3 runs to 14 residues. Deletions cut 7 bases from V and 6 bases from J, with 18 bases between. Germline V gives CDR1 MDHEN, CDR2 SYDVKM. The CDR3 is CASTPTVTSPEAFF. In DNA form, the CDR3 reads TGTGCCAGCACCCCGACAGTTACCTCCCCTGAAGCTTTCTTT. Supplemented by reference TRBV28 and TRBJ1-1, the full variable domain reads DVKVTQSSRYLVKRTGEKVFLECVQDMDHENMFWYRQDPGLGLRLIYFSYDVKMKEKGDIPEGYSVSREKKERFSLILESASTNQTSMYLCASTPTVTSPEAFFGQGTRLTVV.

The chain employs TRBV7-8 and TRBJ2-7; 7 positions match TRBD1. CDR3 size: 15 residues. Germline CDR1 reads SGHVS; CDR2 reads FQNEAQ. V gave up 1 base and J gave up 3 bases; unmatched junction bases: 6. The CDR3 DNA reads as TGTGCCAGCAGCTTAGATCCGACAGGGCTCTACGAGCAGTACTTC. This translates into CASSLDPTGLYEQYF.

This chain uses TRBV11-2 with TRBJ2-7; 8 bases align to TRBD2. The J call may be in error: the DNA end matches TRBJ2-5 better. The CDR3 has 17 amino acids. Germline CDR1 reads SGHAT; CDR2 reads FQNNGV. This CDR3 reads CASSRRAEREYRETQYF. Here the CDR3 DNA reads TGTGCCAGCAGCCGTAGAGCGGAGCGGGAGTATCGGGAGACCCAGTACTTC.

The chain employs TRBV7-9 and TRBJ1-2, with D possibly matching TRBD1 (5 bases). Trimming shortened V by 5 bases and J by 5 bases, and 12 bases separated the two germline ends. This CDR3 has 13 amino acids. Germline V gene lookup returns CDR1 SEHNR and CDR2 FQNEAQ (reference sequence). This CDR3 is CASSPVGLYGYTF. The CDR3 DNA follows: TGTGCCAGCAGCCCAGTGGGACTTTATGGCTACACCTTC.

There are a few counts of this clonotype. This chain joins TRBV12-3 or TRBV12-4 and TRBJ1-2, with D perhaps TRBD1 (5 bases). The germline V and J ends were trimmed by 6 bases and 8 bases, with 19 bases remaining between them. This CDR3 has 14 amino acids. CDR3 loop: CASSTGTGVYGYTF. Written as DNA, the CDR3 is TGTGCCAGCAGCACCGGGACCGGGGTGTACGGCTACACCTTC.

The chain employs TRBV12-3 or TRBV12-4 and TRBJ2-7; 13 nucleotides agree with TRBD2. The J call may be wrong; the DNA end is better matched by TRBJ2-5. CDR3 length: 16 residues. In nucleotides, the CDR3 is TGTGCCAGCAGGACTAGCGGGAGGCACGCTGGAGAGACCCAGTACTTC. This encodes CASRTSGRHAGETQYF.

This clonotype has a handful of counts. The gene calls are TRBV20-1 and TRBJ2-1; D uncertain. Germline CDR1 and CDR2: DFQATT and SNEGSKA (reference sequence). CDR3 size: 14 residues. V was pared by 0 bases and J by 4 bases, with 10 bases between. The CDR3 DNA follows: TGCAGTGCTAGAGAGGGCCGGGCTTACAATGAGCAGTTCTTC. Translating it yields CSAREGRAYNEQFF.

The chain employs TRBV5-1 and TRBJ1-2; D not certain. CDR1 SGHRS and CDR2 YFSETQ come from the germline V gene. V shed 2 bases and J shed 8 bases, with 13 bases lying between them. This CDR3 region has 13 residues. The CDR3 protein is CASSFPGPDGYTF. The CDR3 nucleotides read TGCGCCAGCAGCTTTCCAGGACCGGACGGCTACACCTTC.

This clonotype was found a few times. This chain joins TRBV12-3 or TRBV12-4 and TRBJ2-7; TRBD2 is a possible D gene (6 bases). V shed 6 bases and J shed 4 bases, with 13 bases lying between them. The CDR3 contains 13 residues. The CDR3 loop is CASRTGAGYEQYF. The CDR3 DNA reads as TGTGCCAGCAGGACCGGGGCGGGATACGAGCAGTACTTC.

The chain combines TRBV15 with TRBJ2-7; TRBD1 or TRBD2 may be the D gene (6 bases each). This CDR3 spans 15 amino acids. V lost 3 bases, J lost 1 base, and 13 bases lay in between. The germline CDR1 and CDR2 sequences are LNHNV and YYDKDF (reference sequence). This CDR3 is CATSSAGGRSYEQYF. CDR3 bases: TGTGCCACCAGCAGTGCCGGGGGCCGTTCCTACGAGCAGTACTTC.

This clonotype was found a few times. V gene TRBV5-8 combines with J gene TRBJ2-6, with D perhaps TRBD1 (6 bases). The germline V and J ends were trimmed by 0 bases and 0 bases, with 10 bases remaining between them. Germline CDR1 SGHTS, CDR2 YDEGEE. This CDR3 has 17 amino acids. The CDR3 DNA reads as TGTGCCAGCAGCTTGGAGGACAGTCTCTCTGGGGCCAACGTCCTGACTTTC. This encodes CASSLEDSLSGANVLTF.

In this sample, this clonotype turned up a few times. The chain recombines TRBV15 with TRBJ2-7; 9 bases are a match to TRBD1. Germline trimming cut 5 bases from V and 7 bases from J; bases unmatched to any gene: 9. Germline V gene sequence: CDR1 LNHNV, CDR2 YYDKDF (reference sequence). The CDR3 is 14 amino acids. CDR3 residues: CATSPRTGAAEQYF. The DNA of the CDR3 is TGTGCCACCAGCCCCCGGACAGGGGCGGCGGAGCAGTACTTC.

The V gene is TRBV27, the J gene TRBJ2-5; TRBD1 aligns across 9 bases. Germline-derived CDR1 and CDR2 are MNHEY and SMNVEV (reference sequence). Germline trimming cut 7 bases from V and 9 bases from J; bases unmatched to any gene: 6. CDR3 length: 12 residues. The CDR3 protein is CASTGQGTAQYF. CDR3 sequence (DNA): TGTGCCAGCACGGGACAGGGTACGGCCCAGTACTTC.

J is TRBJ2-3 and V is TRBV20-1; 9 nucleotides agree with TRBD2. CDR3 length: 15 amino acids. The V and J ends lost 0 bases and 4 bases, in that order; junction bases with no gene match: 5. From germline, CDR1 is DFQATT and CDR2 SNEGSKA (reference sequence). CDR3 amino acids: CSAREWRGGPDTQYF. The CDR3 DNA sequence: TGCAGTGCTAGAGAATGGCGGGGGGGCCCAGATACGCAGTATTTT.

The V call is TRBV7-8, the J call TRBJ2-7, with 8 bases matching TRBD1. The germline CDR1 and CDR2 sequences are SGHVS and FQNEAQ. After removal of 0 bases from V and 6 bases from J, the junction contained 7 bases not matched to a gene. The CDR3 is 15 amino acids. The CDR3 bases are TGTGCCAGCAGCTTAGCTCTGGACAGGGTTGGCGAGCAGTACTTC. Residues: CASSLALDRVGEQYF.

The CDR3 spells CASSILDNEQFF. In nucleotides, the CDR3 is TGTGCCAGCAGCATACTAGACAATGAGCAGTTCTTC. V usage is TRBV7-3 and J usage is TRBJ2-1; D might be TRBD2 (5 bases). V shed 5 bases and J shed 5 bases, with 7 bases lying between them. Per germline, CDR1 SGHTA and CDR2 FQGTGA. CDR3 length equals 12 residues.

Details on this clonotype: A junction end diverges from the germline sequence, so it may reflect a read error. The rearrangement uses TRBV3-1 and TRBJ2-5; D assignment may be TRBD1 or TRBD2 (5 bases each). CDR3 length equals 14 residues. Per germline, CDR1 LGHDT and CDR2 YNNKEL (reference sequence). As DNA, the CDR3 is TGTACCAGCAGCCCGGGACCCTCGCAAGAGACCCAGTACTTC. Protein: CTSSPGPSQETQYF.

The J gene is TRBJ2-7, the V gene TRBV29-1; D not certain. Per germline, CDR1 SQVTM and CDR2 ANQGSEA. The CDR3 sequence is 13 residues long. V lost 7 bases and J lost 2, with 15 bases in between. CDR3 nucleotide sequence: TGCAGCGCCCGAACGCGTAACCCCTACGAGCAGTACTTC. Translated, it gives CSARTRNPYEQYF.

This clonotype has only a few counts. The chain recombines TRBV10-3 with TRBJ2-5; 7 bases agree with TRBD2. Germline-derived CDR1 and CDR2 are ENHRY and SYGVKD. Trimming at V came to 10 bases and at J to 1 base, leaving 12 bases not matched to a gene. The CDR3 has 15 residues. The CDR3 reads CATLRREGPQETQYF. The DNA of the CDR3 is TGTGCCACTCTACGTAGGGAGGGGCCCCAAGAGACCCAGTACTTC.

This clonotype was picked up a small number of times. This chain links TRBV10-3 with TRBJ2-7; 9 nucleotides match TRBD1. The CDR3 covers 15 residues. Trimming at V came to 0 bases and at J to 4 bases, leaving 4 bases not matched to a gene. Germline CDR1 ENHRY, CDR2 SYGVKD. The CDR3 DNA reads TGTGCCATCAGTGAGTCGAGGACAGGGGTTTACGAGCAGTACTTC. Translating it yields CAISESRTGVYEQYF.